Listed here are 3 T cell receptor beta chains from one sample, sequenced in a study of T cells in Graves' hyperthyroidism and ophthalmopathy. RNA transcripts were the template for amplifying TCR beta CDR3 regions. A first-round RT-PCR of the TCR CDR3 used the HTBI primer set. TCRdb reanalysed the multiplex PCR reads using MiXCR and keeps one entry per CDR3 protein. This sample has around 580,000 distinct CDR3 sequences, with roughly 46% found just once. The sequenced sample consisted of peripheral blood or thyroid tissue (not recorded which). The source is a woman younger than 30 with Graves' hyperthyroidism.

This chain uses TRBV24-1 with TRBJ2-3; a weak D match, TRBD2 (5 bases). Germline lookup yields CDR1 KGHDR and CDR2 SFDVKD. The CDR3 contains 17 residues. The germline V and J ends were trimmed by 4 bases and 0 bases, with 16 bases remaining between them. In DNA form, the CDR3 reads TGTGCCACCAGTGACCCCACCCCGGGGTCCAGCACAGATACGCAGTATTTT. Encoded protein: CATSDPTPGSSTDTQYF.

There are many counts of this clonotype. The gene calls are TRBV11-2 and TRBJ1-6; D unresolved. CDR3 size: 16 residues. The germline gives CDR1 SGHAT, CDR2 FQNNGV. With 2 bases removed from V and 3 bases from J, the gap between germline ends came to 11 bases. CDR3 sequence (DNA): TGTGCCAGCAGCTTACGGTATTTCGACTATAATTCACCCCTCCACTTT. It specifies CASSLRYFDYNSPLHF.

The gene calls are TRBV5-1 and TRBJ1-5, with 8 bases lining up with TRBD1. Trimming at V came to 7 bases and at J to 7 bases, leaving 7 bases not matched to a gene. Germline CDR1 reads SGHRS; CDR2 reads YFSETQ. This CDR3 is built from 13 residues. This CDR3 is CASPGQDRQPQHF. DNA for the CDR3: TGCGCCAGCCCGGGACAGGATCGGCAGCCCCAGCATTTT.